This passage covers 17 T cell receptor beta chains from one sample sequenced in a study of cytomegalovirus exposure and HLA in healthy donors. Primers: 60 Vbeta forward and 13 Jbeta reverse. Assay used: immunoSEQ multiplex PCR; TCRdb lists only in-frame clones, some missing. The sample holds 25,000 to 35,000 clones; about 63% are singletons and the top ten take 20% to 25%. The source material was PBMCs. The receptors here all came from a man in his fifties in good health and CMV-seropositive.

The V call is TRBV6-5, the J call TRBJ2-7; 10 positions match TRBD1. Trimming at V came to 5 bases and at J to 8 bases, leaving 6 bases not matched to a gene. Germline V gives CDR1 MNHEY, CDR2 SVGAGI. This CDR3 has 13 residues. CDR3 sequence (DNA): TGTGCCAGCAGTGCGTCGGACAGGGGGAAGCAGTACTTC. Amino acids: CASSASDRGKQYF.

This chain joins TRBV7-7 and TRBJ2-5; weak D call: TRBD1 (6 bases). The CDR3 covers 13 residues. CDR1 and CDR2 (germline): SSHAT, FNYEAQ (reference sequence). V lost 6 bases, J lost 7 bases, and 15 bases lay in between. The CDR3 loop reads CASSYRERGTQYF. The CDR3 nucleotides read TGTGCCAGCAGTTACAGGGAGAGGGGGACCCAGTACTTC.

This clone was recorded a few times. This rearrangement joins TRBV27 to TRBJ2-3, with unresolved D. The CDR3 has 13 amino acids. CDR1 and CDR2 (germline): MNHEY, SMNVEV (reference sequence). The ends were cut back, 5 bases at V and 3 bases at J, with 9 bases in the middle. The CDR3, as DNA: TGTGCCAGCAGTATCAGACTTACAGATACGCAGTATTTT. It yields the protein CASSIRLTDTQYF.

The rearrangement joins TRBV2 to TRBJ2-7; no reliable D call. The CDR3 spans 16 residues. The V gene's germline CDR1 is SNHLY and CDR2 FYNNEI. Trimming took 3 bases from V and 5 from J, leaving 20 bases between them. The CDR3 loop reads CASSELGRKVVDEQYF. For the CDR3, the DNA is TGTGCCAGCAGTGAGCTGGGCCGGAAGGTGGTTGACGAGCAGTACTTC.

In nucleotides, the CDR3 is TGTGCCAGCAGTTTAGGGCAGGGGACCCAGCCCCAGCATTTT. It encodes CASSLGQGTQPQHF. This chain joins TRBV28 and TRBJ1-5, with D perhaps TRBD1 (6 bases). This CDR3 spans 14 amino acids. V was clipped by 2 bases and J by 7 bases, with 12 bases between them. Germline V CDR1 and CDR2: MDHEN, SYDVKM.

The table lists this clone with a few counts. The chain carries TRBV5-1 and TRBJ1-5; no reliable D call. CDR1 and CDR2 from the germline V gene are SGHRS and YFSETQ. V was clipped by 0 bases and J by 0 bases, with 4 bases between them. This CDR3 has 14 amino acids. The CDR3 nucleotides are TGCGCCAGCAGCTTGGAAGCTAGCAATCAGCCCCAGCATTTT. The encoded protein is CASSLEASNQPQHF.

DNA for the CDR3: TGTGCCAGCAGCTTTAGTGGTAACTATGGCTACACCTTC. Translated: CASSFSGNYGYTF. The chain joins TRBV5-6 to TRBJ1-2, with unresolved D. The CDR3 spans 13 residues. Trimming cost V 2 bases and J 1 base, with 6 bases left between them. CDR1 SGHDT and CDR2 YYEEEE come from the germline V gene.

This rearrangement joins TRBV4-1 to TRBJ2-7; tentative D call: TRBD2 (5 bases). The CDR3 totals 15 residues. Trimming removed 1 base from V and 4 bases from J, with 14 bases in between. Germline CDR1 reads MGHRA; CDR2 reads YSYEKL. The DNA for the CDR3 is TGCGCCAGCAGCCAAGCCCCACTAGTTTCGTACGAGCAGTACTTC. Protein product: CASSQAPLVSYEQYF.

The rearrangement links TRBV30 to TRBJ2-5; perhaps TRBD1 as D (6 bases). V dropped 4 bases and J dropped 3 bases, with 12 bases sitting between them. Germline CDR1 reads GTSNPN; CDR2 reads SVGIG (reference sequence). The CDR3 has 13 residues. CDR3 residues: CAWTRQEKETQYF. In DNA, the CDR3 is TGTGCCTGGACCCGACAGGAGAAAGAGACCCAGTACTTC.

This chain connects TRBV28 to TRBJ2-1; the D gene is possibly TRBD1 (5 bases). The germline V and J ends were trimmed by 5 bases and 3 bases, with 8 bases remaining between them. Germline V CDR1 and CDR2: MDHEN, SYDVKM. CDR3 length equals 13 residues. CDR3 residues: CASSPDSYNEQFF. CDR3 DNA sequence: TGTGCCAGCAGTCCTGACAGCTACAATGAGCAGTTCTTC.

The chain employs TRBV6-6 and TRBJ2-5, with 9 bases aligning to TRBD1. The CDR3 totals 15 residues. Germline V CDR1 and CDR2: MNHNY, SVGAGI (reference sequence). V lost 6 bases and J lost 2; bases outside the gene matches: 7. This chain's CDR3 is CASRADRGWQETQYF. Written as DNA, the CDR3 is TGTGCCAGCAGAGCGGACAGGGGATGGCAAGAGACCCAGTACTTC.

This clone turned up a few times. CDR3 sequence (DNA): TGTGCCAGCAGGTCGACAGGGTCTACGAACACTGAAGCTTTCTTT. Its protein product is CASRSTGSTNTEAFF. This chain joins TRBV6-5 and TRBJ1-1, with 7 bases fitting TRBD1. Trimming cost V 6 bases and J 1 base; bases outside gene matches: 8. The V gene's germline CDR1 is MNHEY and CDR2 SVGAGI. The CDR3 consists of 15 residues.

The chain recombines TRBV11-2 with TRBJ2-7; 7 bases are a match to TRBD1. The CDR3 is made up of 14 amino acids. CDR1 SGHAT and CDR2 FQNNGV come from the germline V gene. With V trimmed by 1 base and J by 4 bases, 4 bases remained unmatched. As DNA, the CDR3 is TGTGCCAGCAGCTTAGCCTGGGACAGTTACGAGCAGTACTTC. Its protein product is CASSLAWDSYEQYF.

The rearrangement joins TRBV20-1 to TRBJ2-1, with D hard to call. Germline V gene data show CDR1 as DFQATT and CDR2 as SNEGSKA (reference sequence). The V and J ends lost 7 bases and 7 bases respectively, with 11 bases between them. This CDR3 is 11 amino acids long. CDR3: CSGDYGNEQFF. The DNA for the CDR3 is TGCAGTGGAGATTACGGGAATGAGCAGTTCTTC.

This clone was observed a single time. The rearrangement links TRBV25-1 to TRBJ2-7; possible D gene TRBD2, 5 bases. V was clipped by 1 base and J by 4 bases, with 8 bases between them. Germline values: CDR1 MGHDK, CDR2 SYGVNS. The CDR3 loop spans 13 amino acids. CDR3 coding DNA: TGTGCCAGCAGTGAATTCGGGGTTTACGAGCAGTACTTC. It yields the protein CASSEFGVYEQYF.

The chain has TRBV29-1 and TRBJ2-3; weak D call: TRBD1 (5 bases). Germline CDR1 reads SQVTM; CDR2 reads ANQGSEA. CDR3 length equals 13 residues. The V gene lost 7 bases and the J gene lost 0 bases, with 11 bases spanning the gap. The CDR3 reads CSERQPSTDTQYF. The CDR3 nucleotides are TGCAGCGAACGACAGCCAAGCACAGATACGCAGTATTTT.

The CDR3 sequence is CASNRLAGGSYNEQFF. The CDR3 DNA reads as TGCGCCAGCAACAGACTAGCGGGAGGATCCTACAATGAGCAGTTCTTC. The chain carries TRBV5-1 and TRBJ2-1, with 13 bases that match TRBD2. The CDR3 has 16 amino acids. Germline trimming cut 6 bases from V and 1 base from J; bases unmatched to any gene: 4. CDR1 and CDR2 from the germline V gene are SGHRS and YFSETQ.